This T cell receptor beta chain emerged from a study of human T cells and chemical hapten exposure. The CDR3 has 14 residues. Between the trimmed V and J ends, which lost 2 bases and 0 bases, there was a span of 8 bases. Germline loops: CDR1 SGHTA, CDR2 FQGNSA. Indicated time point: patch test 2, 6 weeks after DPC sensitization. Treatment described: therapeutic diphenylcyclopropenone sensitization with weekly scalp DPC. TCRdb reprocessed the RACE reads with MiXCR, giving one entry per CDR3 protein. The top ten hold 4.5% to 6% of the sample, which has around 360,000 distinct CDR3 sequences, about 6% seen once. This clonotype occurred a few times.

This chain links TRBV7-2 with TRBJ2-7; no firm D call. The sequencing here drew on whole blood, taken in connection with sensitization to the hapten diphenylcyclopropenone (DPC). The TCR comes from a woman aged 18-29 years with alopecia areata. Some clones in this sample may be carry-over from other donors' samples. The DNA of the CDR3 is TGTGCCAGCAGCTTAAATACCGCCTCCTACGAGCAGTACTTC. It is translated as CASSLNTASYEQYF.